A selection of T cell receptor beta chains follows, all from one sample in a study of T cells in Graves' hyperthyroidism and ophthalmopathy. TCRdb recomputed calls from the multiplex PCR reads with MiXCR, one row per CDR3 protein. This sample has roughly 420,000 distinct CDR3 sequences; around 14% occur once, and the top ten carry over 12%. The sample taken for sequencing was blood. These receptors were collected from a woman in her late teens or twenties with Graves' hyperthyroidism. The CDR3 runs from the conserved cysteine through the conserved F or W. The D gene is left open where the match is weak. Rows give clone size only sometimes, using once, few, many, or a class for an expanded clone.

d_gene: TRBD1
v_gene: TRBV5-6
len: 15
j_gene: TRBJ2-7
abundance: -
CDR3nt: TGTGCCAGCACCTCTGGCAGGGACAGGACCTACGAGCAGTACTTC
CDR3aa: CASTSGRDRTYEQYF

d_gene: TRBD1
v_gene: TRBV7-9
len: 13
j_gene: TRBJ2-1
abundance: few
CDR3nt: TGTGCCAGCAGCTTTGACAGGGGGAATGAGCAGTTCTTC
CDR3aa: CASSFDRGNEQFF

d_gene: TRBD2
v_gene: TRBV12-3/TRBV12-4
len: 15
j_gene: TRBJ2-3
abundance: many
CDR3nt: TGTGCCAGCACCCCCGGACTAGCTCCCACAGATACGCAGTATTTT
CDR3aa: CASTPGLAPTDTQYF

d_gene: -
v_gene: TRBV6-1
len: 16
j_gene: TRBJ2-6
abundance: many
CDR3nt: TGTGCCAGCAGTTCCCAGAGGGGGACTGGGGCCAACGTCCTGACTTTC
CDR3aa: CASSSQRGTGANVLTF

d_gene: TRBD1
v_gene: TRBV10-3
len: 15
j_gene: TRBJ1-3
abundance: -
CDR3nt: TGTGCCATCAGTAAGGACAGGAGCTCTGGAAACACCATATATTTT
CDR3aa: CAISKDRSSGNTIYF

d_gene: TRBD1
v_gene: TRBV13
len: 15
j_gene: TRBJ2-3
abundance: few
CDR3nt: TGTGCCAGCAGCTTGGGACAGGGGGCGACAGATACGCAGTATTTT
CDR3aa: CASSLGQGATDTQYF

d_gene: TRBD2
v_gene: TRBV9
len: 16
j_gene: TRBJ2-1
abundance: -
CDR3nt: TGTGCCAGCAGCGTACTCGGGGGGGCCGTCTACAATGAGCAGTTCTTC
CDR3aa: CASSVLGGAVYNEQFF

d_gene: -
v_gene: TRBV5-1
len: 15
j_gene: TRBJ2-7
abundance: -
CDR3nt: TGCGCCAGCAGCCAAGATCGCGGTGAAGCCCGGGAGCAGTACTTC
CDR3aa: CASSQDRGEAREQYF

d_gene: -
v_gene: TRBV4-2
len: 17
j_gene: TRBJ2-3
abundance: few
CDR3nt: TGTGCCAGCAGCCGCGTTCGGGGGCCCTATAGCACAGATACGCAGTATTTT
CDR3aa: CASSRVRGPYSTDTQYF

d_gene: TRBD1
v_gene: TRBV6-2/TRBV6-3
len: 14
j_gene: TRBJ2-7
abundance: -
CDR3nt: TGTGCCAGCACCTTACAGGGGAGCTCCTACGAGAAGTACTTC
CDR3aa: CASTLQGSSYEKYF

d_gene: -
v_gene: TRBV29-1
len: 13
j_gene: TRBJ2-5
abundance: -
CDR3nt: TGCAGCGCCCCGGCGGGCCTCAAAGAGACCCAGTACTTC
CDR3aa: CSAPAGLKETQYF

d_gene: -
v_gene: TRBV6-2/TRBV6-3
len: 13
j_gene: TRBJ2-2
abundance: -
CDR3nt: TGTGCCACCCAGCGTGGCGGGGCCGGGGAGCTGTTTTTT
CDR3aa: CATQRGGAGELFF